This TCR beta chain was sequenced during a study of T-cell memory formation after mild COVID-19 (dated by TCRdb to 2020 to 2022). The study in broad terms: TCR sequence clusters from the two donors were found to be largely donor specific. In two donors, T-cell clones that expanded and contracted after mild COVID-19 were followed by sequencing TCRalpha and TCRbeta repertoires longitudinally. Two young, previously healthy adult volunteers made up the cohort, one male and one female.

Ficoll-Paque density gradient centrifugation was the method used to isolate PBMCs. Broad study findings and their caveats: Contracting CD4+ clones appeared mostly in the CM and EM memory subsets, whereas CD8+ clones were enriched in EMRA. Clones contracting from day 15 to 85 had balanced CD4/CD8 phenotypes, while a second wave expanding from day 15 to 37 was biased towards CD4+. The second-wave clones that peaked on day 37 were not confirmed to be SARS-CoV-2 specific. Some responding clones were detected in pre-infection memory, suggesting pre-existing cross-reactive memory T cells joined the SARS-CoV-2 response. Only a couple of mild cases were covered in the study, and larger cohorts including severe cases with pre-infection samples were considered necessary.

The instrument was an Illumina NovaSeq 6000. TCRalpha and TCRbeta cDNA libraries were built by 5'RACE with constant-segment primers, adding sample barcodes and unique molecular identifiers. Trizol reagent was used to extract RNA from every sample. Library amplification was performed in two PCR steps, and a second sample barcode and Illumina TruSeq adapters were introduced in the second step. Libraries were sequenced on an Illumina NovaSeq with 2 x 150 bp paired-end reads. For the original study's pipeline: Reads were demultiplexed and collapsed into UMI-guided consensus sequences with migec v1.2.7. Using mixcr v2.1.11, the UMI consensuses were aligned to TRA and TRB V and J templates and assembled into clonotypes. Clonotypes were classified as expanded or contracted when called significant by both edgeR and NoisET, with noise models trained on biological replicates. For edgeR calls, a false discovery rate-adjusted p below 0.01 and a log2 fold-change threshold of 1 were applied. As an exploratory analysis of dynamics, max-normalized trajectories of the 1000 most abundant clonotypes were examined with PCA combined with hierarchical clustering. Separately sequenced CD4+ and CD8+ repertoires were used to assign a CD4 or CD8 phenotype to each responding clone. The public reads were run again by TCRdb, first through fastp at Q25 and then through MiXCR, and only productive beta chains were kept. Each CDR3 protein gets just one entry, which takes the most common genes and DNA from the rows behind it. TCRdb assigned the V and J calls; the authors' analysis was not used. Present in this sample are more than 350,000 distinct CDR3 sequences, around 21% of which were seen just once. The top ten clones comprise approximately 12% of the sample.

From cysteine to phenylalanine, the CDR3 is 15 amino acids long. Of all the DNA, just the CDR3 is kept, 45 bases in frame from base 1. Trimming takes 2 bases from V and 6 bases from J, and the germline ends sit 13 bases apart. The germline V gene sets CDR1 to KGHDR and CDR2 to SFDVKD. In this sample, this clonotype turned up a few times. Its cognate antigen has yet to be identified. No base-level quality is on record; no much larger clone is a single base apart. The sequence derives from an adult woman who had mild COVID-19 (a few samples of this study predate the infection). The sample titles of this study are shuffled in the database, so cell type and time point are left out; the donor was told from shared clones. Recombination connected TRBV24-1 to TRBJ2-1, and possibly TRBD1, on 5 matching bases. Sequencing was carried out using PBMCs or a T cell subset sorted from them (not recorded which). CDR3 reads: CATSDWKGAPNEQFF. The nucleotide sequence is TGTGCCACCAGTGATTGGAAAGGGGCGCCCAATGAGCAGTTCTTC.